Following are 12 T cell receptor beta chains from one sample sequenced in a study of T cell repertoires in cytomegalovirus infection. Their antigens remain unidentified. MiXCR, run by TCRdb on the reads, gives a single entry per CDR3 protein. Of about 52,000 distinct CDR3 sequences in the sample, around 20% were seen once. The input for sequencing was CD8+ T cells from cultured PBMCs, taken from culture after CMV antigen stimulation. All receptors come from a human donor in good health (CMV status not recorded). Some clones in this sample may be carry-over from other donors' samples.

This sequence joins TRBV7-2 and TRBJ2-5, with a weak D call TRBD1 (6 bases). Germline-derived CDR1 and CDR2 are SGHTA and FQGNSA. The V gene lost 6 bases and the J gene lost 3 bases, with 17 bases spanning the gap. The CDR3 loop spans 15 amino acids. CDR3 DNA: TGTGCCAGCAGTAGAGACACCTACAGGGAAGAGACCCAGTACTTC. This codes for CASSRDTYREETQYF.

The chain links TRBV6-2 or TRBV6-3 to TRBJ1-1; D is ambiguous. CDR1 is MNHEY, CDR2 SVGEGT, per germline. This CDR3 is 13 amino acids long. With 4 bases removed from V and 5 bases from J, the gap between germline ends came to 11 bases. The CDR3 here is CASSFSWETEAFF. For the CDR3, the DNA is TGTGCCAGCAGTTTTTCATGGGAGACTGAAGCTTTCTTT.

The sample holds a few counts of this clonotype. The rearrangement joins TRBV27 to TRBJ2-2, with D possibly TRBD1 on 6 matching bases. The CDR3 runs 14 residues. V was pared by 5 bases and J by 10 bases, with 17 bases between. Germline V gene lookup returns CDR1 MNHEY and CDR2 SMNVEV (reference sequence). The CDR3 loop reads CASSRGGYSKELFF. The DNA for the CDR3 is TGTGCCAGCAGTCGAGGGGGATATTCGAAGGAGCTGTTTTTT.

V and J are TRBV7-6 and TRBJ2-7, with D unclear. Per the germline V gene, CDR1 is SGHVS and CDR2 is FNYEAQ. The CDR3 has 15 residues. The V end was cut by 5 bases, the J end by 0 bases, with 14 bases between. CDR3 DNA: TGTGCCAGCAGCCCGACTCAAATCAACTCCTACGAGCAGTACTTC. It yields the protein CASSPTQINSYEQYF.

The chain links TRBV20-1 to TRBJ1-1; possible D gene TRBD1, 5 bases. Trimming pared 1 base from V and 1 base from J, leaving 13 bases between. Germline CDR1 DFQATT, CDR2 SNEGSKA (reference sequence). This CDR3 contains 15 residues. The CDR3 reads CSARGREHGNTEAFF. CDR3 nucleotides: TGCAGTGCTAGAGGCAGGGAACATGGGAACACTGAAGCTTTCTTT.

There are a few counts of this clonotype. The chain links TRBV7-9 to TRBJ2-2; TRBD2 aligns across 11 bases. Trimming took 5 bases from V and 3 from J; bases not matched to a gene: 8. This CDR3 has 17 residues. Germline CDR1 is SEHNR and CDR2 is FQNEAQ (reference sequence). CDR3 nucleotide sequence: TGTGCCAGCAGCACACCACTAGCGGGAGTCGACACCGGGGAGCTGTTTTTT. It encodes CASSTPLAGVDTGELFF. Together with reference TRBV7-9 and TRBJ2-2, the CDR3 gives the full variable domain: DTGVSQNPRHKITKRGQNVTFRCDPISEHNRLYWYRQTLGQGPEFLTYFQNEAQLEKSRLLSDRFSAERPKGSFSTLEIQRTEQGDSAMYLCASSTPLAGVDTGELFFGEGSRLTVL.

In this sample, this clonotype turned up a few times. The chain uses TRBV7-2 and TRBJ1-5; no clear D gene. Trimming shortened V by 5 bases and J by 0 bases, and 8 bases separated the two germline ends. Germline V gene data show CDR1 as SGHTA and CDR2 as FQGNSA. The CDR3 is 14 amino acids. CDR3 DNA: TGTGCCAGCAGCGACACTAATAGCAATCAGCCCCAGCATTTT. Translated, it gives CASSDTNSNQPQHF. The complete variable domain, with remaining parts taken from reference TRBV7-2 and TRBJ1-5, reads GAGVSQSPSNKVTEKGKDVELRCDPISGHTALYWYRQSLGQGLEFLIYFQGNSAPDKSGLPSDRFSAERTGGSVSTLTIQRTQQEDSAVYLCASSDTNSNQPQHFGDGTRLSIL.

This clonotype was counted a few times. The J gene is TRBJ2-1, the V gene TRBV7-2, with D uncertain. This CDR3 region has 14 residues. The V end lost 9 bases, the J end lost 5 bases, and 17 bases lay between the germline ends. Germline V gene data show CDR1 as SGHTA and CDR2 as FQGNSA. The CDR3 reads CASRSPAEDNEQFF. The CDR3 coding sequence is TGTGCCAGTAGATCCCCAGCCGAGGACAATGAGCAGTTCTTC.

This clonotype was counted at least ten times. The chain is built from TRBV7-9 and TRBJ2-7; possibly TRBD1 for D (6 bases). The CDR3 has 14 amino acids. V dropped 4 bases and J dropped 1 base, with 11 bases sitting between them. From germline, CDR1 is SEHNR and CDR2 FQNEAQ (reference sequence). The CDR3 here is CASSSPRGSYEQYF. CDR3 bases: TGTGCCAGCAGCTCTCCCAGGGGTTCCTACGAGCAGTACTTC.

There are a few counts of this clonotype. J is TRBJ2-1 and V is TRBV14; 10 positions match TRBD2. The V segment lost 2 bases and the J segment 5 bases; nucleotides outside the gene matches: 6. The CDR3 runs 16 residues. The germline V gene has CDR1 SGHDN and CDR2 FVKESK. CDR3 nucleotide sequence: TGTGCCAGCAGCCAAAGACTAGCGGGTCAGGACAATGAGCAGTTCTTC. It codes for CASSQRLAGQDNEQFF.

The chain joins TRBV27 to TRBJ1-1; TRBD1 agrees at 12 bases. J gave up 4 bases and V 3 bases, and 9 bases lay outside the gene matches. The germline V gene has CDR1 MNHEY and CDR2 SMNVEV (reference sequence). There are 17 residues in the CDR3. DNA of the CDR3: TGTGCCAGCAGTTTCTCCGGGACAGGGGGCCGGCGCACTGAAGCTTTCTTT. It encodes CASSFSGTGGRRTEAFF.

This chain uses TRBV7-3 with TRBJ2-1; 12 nucleotides agree with TRBD2. The CDR3 length is 18 residues. V dropped 0 bases and J dropped 2; count of bases not matched to a gene: 5. In germline, CDR1 is SGHTA, CDR2 FQGTGA. The CDR3 DNA reads TGTGCCAGCAGCTTAACCGGACTAGCGGGGACCACCTACAATGAGCAGTTCTTC. Its translation is CASSLTGLAGTTYNEQFF.